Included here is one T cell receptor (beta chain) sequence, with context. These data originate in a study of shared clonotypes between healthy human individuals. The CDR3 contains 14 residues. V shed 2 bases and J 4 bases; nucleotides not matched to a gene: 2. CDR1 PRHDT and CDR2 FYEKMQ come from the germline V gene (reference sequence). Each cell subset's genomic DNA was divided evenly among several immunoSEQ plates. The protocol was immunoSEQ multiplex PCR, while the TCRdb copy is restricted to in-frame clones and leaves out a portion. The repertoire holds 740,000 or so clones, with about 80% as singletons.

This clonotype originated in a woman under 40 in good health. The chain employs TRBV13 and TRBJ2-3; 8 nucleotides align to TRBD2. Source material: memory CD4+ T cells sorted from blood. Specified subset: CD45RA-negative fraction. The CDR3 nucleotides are TGTGCCAGCAGCTTAATAGCGGGATCAGATACGCAGTATTTT. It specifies CASSLIAGSDTQYF.